This TCR beta chain came from a study of cytomegalovirus exposure and HLA in healthy donors. Germline-derived CDR1 and CDR2 are ENHRY and SYGVKD. There are 15 residues in the CDR3. The V and J ends lost 2 bases and 2 bases respectively, with 12 bases between them. PCR used 60 Vbeta primers and 13 Jbeta primers. The repertoire was sequenced with immunoSEQ multiplex PCR; TCRdb's copy has only in-frame clones and lacks some. The sample consists of about 120,000 clones, approximately 75% of them appearing once. The chain employs TRBV10-3 and TRBJ1-2, with D possibly matching TRBD1 (6 bases). The TCR sequence derives from a man in his fifties or sixties in good health and CMV-seropositive. The sequenced sample was PBMCs. The CDR3 protein is CAISETDRANYGYTF. The CDR3, as DNA: TGTGCCATCAGTGAGACGGACAGAGCCAACTATGGCTACACCTTC.